The next 13 T cell receptor beta chains were all read from a single sample in a study of T cell repertoires in cytomegalovirus infection. These receptors lack a known antigen. TCRdb independently ran MiXCR on the reads; one entry per CDR3 protein. Found here are 680,000 or so distinct CDR3 sequences, roughly 30% of them singletons; the top ten hold roughly 18%. The sequencing here drew on cultured PBMCs, taken from culture after CMV antigen stimulation. These receptors all stem from a human donor in good health (CMV status not recorded). Some clones in this sample may be carry-over from other donors' samples.

This clonotype appeared many times. The V call is TRBV7-2, the J call TRBJ2-3, with 12 positions matching TRBD2. V dropped 2 bases and J dropped 0; count of bases not matched to a gene: 3. CDR3 size: 17 residues. The V gene's germline CDR1 is SGHTA and CDR2 FQGNSA. The CDR3 reads CASSLRTSGTSTDTQYF. DNA for the CDR3: TGTGCCAGCAGCTTAAGGACTAGCGGGACGAGCACAGATACGCAGTATTTT.

This sequence joins TRBV5-4 and TRBJ2-3; 7 nucleotides match TRBD1. Germline V gene data show CDR1 as SGHNT and CDR2 as YYREEE (reference sequence). This CDR3 has 13 amino acids. V lost 6 bases, J lost 1 base, and 2 bases stayed unmatched. DNA of the CDR3: TGTGCCAGCACCACAGGGGGCACAGATACGCAGTATTTT. As protein: CASTTGGTDTQYF.

The rearrangement uses TRBV6-1 and TRBJ2-3, with TRBD2 identical over 10 bases. Germline CDR1 MNHNS, CDR2 SASEGT. The length of the CDR3 is 15 residues. V lost 10 bases, J lost 6 bases, and 13 bases stayed unmatched. CDR3 sequence reads: CATPRLAGAGDTQYF. CDR3 nucleotides: TGTGCCACCCCCAGGCTAGCGGGAGCAGGGGATACGCAGTATTTT.

In its sample, this clonotype was seen a few times. The chain couples TRBV6-1 to TRBJ1-1, with TRBD1 matching 10 bases. Germline values: CDR1 MNHNS, CDR2 SASEGT. The CDR3 has 14 amino acids. The V gene end was trimmed by 6 bases and the J gene end by 3 bases; junction bases not matched to a gene: 4. CDR3 sequence reads: CASRAGQGYTEAFF. The DNA for the CDR3 is TGTGCCAGCAGAGCGGGACAGGGGTACACTGAAGCTTTCTTT.

This sequence joins TRBV6-5 and TRBJ2-7, with 7 bases matching TRBD1. This CDR3 contains 14 residues. Germline V lookup: CDR1 MNHEY, CDR2 SVGAGI. Germline trimming cut 6 bases from V and 1 base from J; bases unmatched to any gene: 6. The CDR3 sequence: CASSQSDRSYEQYF. CDR3 coding DNA: TGTGCCAGCAGCCAATCGGACAGGTCCTACGAGCAGTACTTC.

The chain joins TRBV12-3 or TRBV12-4 to TRBJ2-3, with TRBD1 matching 8 bases. The length of the CDR3 is 15 residues. V shed 2 bases, J shed 2 bases, and the junction held 3 bases outside the gene matches. The CDR3 spells CASSLSDRDTDTQYF. CDR3 DNA: TGTGCCAGCAGTTTATCGGACAGGGACACAGATACGCAGTATTTT.

This chain uses TRBV10-3 with TRBJ1-1, with 8 bases identical to TRBD1. The CDR3 runs to 14 residues. After removal of 0 bases from V and 3 bases from J, the junction contained 0 bases not matched to a gene. Germline assignment: CDR1 ENHRY and CDR2 SYGVKD. The CDR3 region is CAISESTGDTEAFF. The CDR3 coding sequence is TGTGCCATCAGTGAGTCGACAGGGGACACTGAAGCTTTCTTT.

CDR3 sequence (DNA): TGTGCCAGCAGCCCGGGCCCTAGCGGGCAAGAGACCCAGTACTTC. This codes for CASSPGPSGQETQYF. The rearrangement uses TRBV4-2 and TRBJ2-5, with 8 bases fitting TRBD2. With 4 bases clipped from V and 2 bases from J, the junction kept 6 bases outside the gene matches. The CDR3 is made up of 15 amino acids. Germline CDR1 is LGHNA and CDR2 is YNFKEQ.

This chain uses TRBV6-2 or TRBV6-3 with TRBJ2-4; D could derive from TRBD1 or TRBD2 (6 bases each). V lost 2 bases and J 0 bases, leaving 17 bases between the germline ends. The CDR3 runs 18 residues. Germline CDR1 MNHEY, CDR2 SVGEGT. The CDR3 DNA sequence: TGTGCCAGCAGTTACGAGGGGGACTTAAGTCGAGCCAAAAACATTCAGTACTTC. Its protein is CASSYEGDLSRAKNIQYF.

The chain recombines TRBV6-1 with TRBJ2-2; D gene uncertain. V was shortened by 4 bases and J by 0 bases, with 6 bases between the two germline ends. The CDR3 has 14 residues. Germline lookup yields CDR1 MNHNS and CDR2 SASEGT. The CDR3 region is CASSVYANTGELFF. In DNA, the CDR3 is TGTGCCAGCAGTGTGTACGCGAACACCGGGGAGCTGTTTTTT.

This clonotype was counted only a few times. The CDR3 bases are TGTGCCAGCAGCCGGGGTGCCACAGATACGCAGTATTTT. Its protein is CASSRGATDTQYF. This sequence joins TRBV5-4 and TRBJ2-3; D possibly corresponds to TRBD2 (5 bases). Trimming removed 4 bases at V and 2 bases at J, with 8 bases between. The CDR3 runs to 13 residues. Germline V gives CDR1 SGHNT, CDR2 YYREEE (reference sequence).

This chain joins TRBV10-3 and TRBJ2-3; D may be TRBD1 (5 bases). Germline V gene sequence: CDR1 ENHRY, CDR2 SYGVKD. Between the trimmed V and J ends, which lost 6 bases and 2 bases, there was a span of 15 bases. The CDR3 is 15 residues long. The chain's CDR3 is CAISDPRASTDTQYF. The CDR3 DNA reads TGTGCCATCAGCGACCCCAGGGCCTCCACAGATACGCAGTATTTT.

In this sample, this clonotype turned up a few times. The chain combines TRBV11-3 with TRBJ2-1, with TRBD1 matching over 8 bases. The junction had 9 bases not matched to a gene; V was cut back by 2 bases and J by 9 bases. There are 15 residues in the CDR3. In germline, CDR1 is SGHNT, CDR2 YENEEA. The CDR3 sequence: CASSLRQQGAAEQFF. DNA for the CDR3: TGTGCCAGCAGCTTAAGGCAGCAGGGGGCCGCTGAGCAGTTCTTC.